This T cell receptor beta chain was identified in a study of blood T cell repertoires in COVID-19. The wider study: Sites across the United States, Italy and Spain contributed samples from acute and convalescent COVID-19. Nucleic acid was either cDNA or gDNA, and it came from T cells, B-cell-depleted T cells, or PBMCs.

In the study's own analysis: Amplified reference gene primers provided the basis for estimating nucleated cell counts. Produced via immunoSEQ multiplex PCR; TCRdb's table is partial and in-frame only. V, J and clone size were drawn from that table, and D and trimming were deduced from the DNA. The sample holds around 260,000 clones, around nine tenths seen once. Per germline, CDR1 MNHEY and CDR2 SMNVEV (reference sequence). V was pared by 4 bases and J by 1 base, with 11 bases between. The CDR3 runs 14 residues. Sequenced: peripheral blood. The chain employs TRBV27 and TRBJ2-7, with D perhaps matching TRBD1 (6 bases). The clonotype was recovered from a man aged 40-55 years who had recovered from COVID-19. The DNA of the CDR3 is TGTGCCAGCAGTTCATGGGACACGTCCTACGAGCAGTACTTC. Protein sequence: CASSSWDTSYEQYF.